This TCR beta chain was profiled in a study of glioma-infiltrating T cells. Study-wide findings and caveats: Above-expected tissue-blood divergence occurred in all gliomas, most in low-grade ones. Tissue and blood shared very few CDR3 sequences.

There are 15 residues in the CDR3. Per the germline V gene, CDR1 is LNHNV and CDR2 is YYDKDF (reference sequence). V lost 5 bases and J lost 7, with 19 bases in between. Comments on this clonotype: The antigen is unknown.

TCR alpha and beta CDR3 regions were amplified from RNA using iRepertoire nested multiplex PCR. For one-step reverse transcription and amplification, roughly 100-400 ng of tissue mRNA or PBMC total RNA was used. TCRdb fed the multiplex PCR reads into MiXCR, producing one record per CDR3 protein. The sample holds about 400,000 distinct CDR3 sequences, roughly two fifths seen once. This clonotype was sampled from a human donor with low-grade glioma or glioblastoma, undergoing nonglioma brain surgery, or in good health (not recorded which). Sequencing input: glioma tissue, nonneoplastic brain tissue, or PBMCs (not recorded which). V is TRBV15 and J is TRBJ2-3; tentative D call: TRBD2 (6 bases). The CDR3 DNA reads TGTGCCACCAGCCGGCTGCGGGGCCACGTGTATACGCAGTATTTT. Translating it yields CATSRLRGHVYTQYF.